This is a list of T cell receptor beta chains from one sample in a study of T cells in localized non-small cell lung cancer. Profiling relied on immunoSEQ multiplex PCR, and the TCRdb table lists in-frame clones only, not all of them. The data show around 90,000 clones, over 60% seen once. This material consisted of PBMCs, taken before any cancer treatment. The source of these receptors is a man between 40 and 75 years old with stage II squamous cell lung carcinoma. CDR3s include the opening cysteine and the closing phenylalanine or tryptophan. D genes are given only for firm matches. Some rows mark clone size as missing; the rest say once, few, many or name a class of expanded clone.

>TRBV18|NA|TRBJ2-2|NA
CASSPGEGRTGELFF
TGTGCCAGCTCACCCGGAGAGGGTCGGACCGGGGAGCTGTTTTTT
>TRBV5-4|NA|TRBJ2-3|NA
CASSSGGTDTQYF
TGTGCCAGCAGCTCTGGCGGCACAGATACGCAGTATTTT
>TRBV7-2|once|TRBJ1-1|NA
CASSPRFRTGNTEAFF
TGTGCCAGCAGCCCCCGTTTCCGGACTGGGAACACTGAAGCTTTCTTT
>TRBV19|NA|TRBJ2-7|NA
CASSIRQGGDEQYF
TGTGCCAGTAGTATACGGCAGGGGGGAGACGAGCAGTACTTC
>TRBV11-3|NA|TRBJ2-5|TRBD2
CASSLASGGEETQYF
TGTGCCAGCAGCTTAGCCAGCGGGGGGGAAGAGACCCAGTACTTC
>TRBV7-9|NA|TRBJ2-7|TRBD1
CASSAGQGAREQYF
TGTGCCAGCAGCGCTGGACAGGGGGCGAGAGAGCAGTACTTC
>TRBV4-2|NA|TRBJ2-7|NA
CASSQENSRGSYEQYF
TGTGCCAGCAGCCAAGAAAATTCCAGGGGCTCCTACGAGCAGTACTTC
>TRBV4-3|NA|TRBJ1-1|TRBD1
CASSQGQGVDTEAFF
TGCGCCAGCAGCCAAGGACAGGGAGTGGACACTGAAGCTTTCTTT
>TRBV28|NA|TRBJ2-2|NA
CASSLRMGGELFF
TGTGCCAGCAGCCTTAGAATGGGCGGGGAGCTGTTTTTT
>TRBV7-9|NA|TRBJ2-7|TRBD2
CASSSTSGSWYEQYF
TGTGCCAGCAGCTCCACTAGCGGGAGTTGGTACGAGCAGTACTTC
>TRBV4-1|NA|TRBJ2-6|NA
CASRQGSGSGANVLTF
TGCGCCAGCAGACAAGGATCAGGCTCTGGGGCCAACGTCCTGACTTTC
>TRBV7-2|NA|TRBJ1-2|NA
CASSFGLDGYTF
TGTGCCAGCAGCTTCGGCCTGGATGGCTACACCTTC
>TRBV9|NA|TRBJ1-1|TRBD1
CASSVDGTGMNTEAFF
TGTGCCAGCAGCGTAGACGGGACAGGGATGAACACTGAAGCTTTCTTT
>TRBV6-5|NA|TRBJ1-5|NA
CASSSTVLQPQHF
TGTGCCAGCAGTTCGACGGTACTCCAGCCCCAGCATTTT
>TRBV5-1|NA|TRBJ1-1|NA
CASSLAIGATEAFF
TGCGCCAGCAGCTTGGCAATAGGAGCCACTGAAGCTTTCTTT
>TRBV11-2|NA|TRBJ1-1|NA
CASSAGGRANTEAFF
TGTGCCAGCAGCGCTGGGGGTAGGGCGAACACTGAAGCTTTCTTT
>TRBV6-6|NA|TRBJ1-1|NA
CASSYSVGVKSFF
TGTGCCAGCAGTTACTCAGTAGGGGTTAAATCTTTCTTT
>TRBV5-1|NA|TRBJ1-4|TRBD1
CASSGGDRGTGEKLFF
TGCGCCAGCAGCGGCGGGGACAGGGGTACAGGTGAAAAACTGTTTTTT
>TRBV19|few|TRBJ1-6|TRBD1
CASTTGYSPLHF
TGTGCCAGTACGACAGGGTATTCACCCCTCCACTTT
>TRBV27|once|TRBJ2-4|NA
CASSSAGAAKNIQYF
TGTGCCAGCAGCTCCGCTGGGGCAGCCAAAAACATTCAGTACTTC
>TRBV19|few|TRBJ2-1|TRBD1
CASSIRDSYNEQFF
TGTGCCAGTAGTATCCGGGACAGCTACAATGAGCAGTTCTTC
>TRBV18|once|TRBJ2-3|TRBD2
CASSPPYSGRSTDTQYF
TGTGCCAGCTCACCACCTTATAGCGGGAGAAGCACAGATACGCAGTATTTT
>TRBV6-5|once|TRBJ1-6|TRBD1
CASRTGRAPLHF
TGTGCCAGCAGGACAGGGCGGGCACCCCTCCACTTT
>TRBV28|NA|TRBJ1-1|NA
CASSPPARGTEAFF
TGTGCCAGCAGTCCCCCGGCGCGTGGGACTGAAGCTTTCTTT
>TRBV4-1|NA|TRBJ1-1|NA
CASSQGERVYTEAFF
TGCGCCAGCAGCCAGGGGGAGAGGGTCTACACTGAAGCTTTCTTT
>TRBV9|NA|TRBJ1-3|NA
CASSVGQGSNTIYF
TGTGCCAGCAGCGTAGGGCAGGGGTCAAACACCATATATTTT
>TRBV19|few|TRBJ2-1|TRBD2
CASSIRAGGPKAYNEQFF
TGTGCCAGTAGTATCCGCGCGGGAGGGCCCAAGGCCTACAATGAGCAGTTCTTC
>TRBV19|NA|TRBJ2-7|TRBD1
CASSPGQLYYEQYF
TGTGCCAGTAGTCCGGGACAGCTATATTACGAGCAGTACTTC
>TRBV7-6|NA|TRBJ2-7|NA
CASSLYVRDDEQYF
TGTGCCAGCAGCCTGTACGTTAGGGATGACGAGCAGTACTTC
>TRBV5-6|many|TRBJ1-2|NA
CASSSGLYGYTF
TGTGCCAGCAGCTCGGGGCTTTATGGCTACACCTTC
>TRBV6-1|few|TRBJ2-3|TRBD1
CASSDQGAPTDTQYF
TGTGCCAGCAGTGACCAGGGGGCGCCCACAGATACGCAGTATTTT
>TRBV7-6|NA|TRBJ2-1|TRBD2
CASSFAHLAGGVNEQFF
TGTGCCAGCAGCTTCGCCCATTTAGCGGGGGGTGTCAATGAGCAGTTCTTC
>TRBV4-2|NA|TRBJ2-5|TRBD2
CASSKTSGQQETQYF
TGTGCCAGCAGCAAAACTAGCGGGCAACAAGAGACCCAGTACTTC
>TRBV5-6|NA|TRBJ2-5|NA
CASSFRETQYF
TGTGCCAGCAGCTTTCGGGAGACCCAGTACTTC
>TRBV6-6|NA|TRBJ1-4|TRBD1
CASRSTGEYEKLFF
TGTGCCAGCAGATCAACAGGGGAGTACGAAAAACTGTTTTTT
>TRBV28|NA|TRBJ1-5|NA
CASSQRPTSNQPQHF
TGTGCCAGCAGCCAACGGCCGACTAGCAATCAGCCCCAGCATTTT
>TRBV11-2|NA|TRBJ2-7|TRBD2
CASSSGLASYEQYF
TGTGCCAGCAGCTCCGGACTAGCCTCCTACGAGCAGTACTTC
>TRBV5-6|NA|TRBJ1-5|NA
CASSFGLSSNQPQHF
TGTGCCAGCAGCTTTGGACTCTCTAGCAATCAGCCCCAGCATTTT
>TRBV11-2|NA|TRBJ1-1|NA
CASSLVAGINTEAFF
TGTGCCAGCAGCTTAGTGGCGGGGATCAACACTGAAGCTTTCTTT
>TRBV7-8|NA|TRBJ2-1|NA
CASSSTRGVYNEQFF
TGTGCCAGCAGCTCGACTAGGGGGGTTTACAATGAGCAGTTCTTC
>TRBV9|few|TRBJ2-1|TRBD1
CASRGQGAGNEQFF
TGTGCCAGCAGGGGACAGGGGGCGGGCAATGAGCAGTTCTTC
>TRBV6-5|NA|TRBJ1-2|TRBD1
CASRRGQGRAGYTF
TGTGCCAGCAGACGGGGACAGGGAAGGGCCGGCTACACCTTC
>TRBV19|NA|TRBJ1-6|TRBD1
CASWTGASHSPLHF
TGTGCCAGTTGGACAGGGGCTTCACATTCACCCCTCCACTTT
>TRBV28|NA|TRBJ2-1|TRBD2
CASSLTSGGQYNEQFF
TGTGCCAGCAGTTTAACCAGCGGGGGGCAGTACAATGAGCAGTTCTTC
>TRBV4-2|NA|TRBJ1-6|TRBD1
CASSQEGQGNSPLHF
TGTGCCAGCAGCCAAGAGGGACAGGGCAATTCACCCCTCCACTTT
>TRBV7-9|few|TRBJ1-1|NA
CASSLEAETEAFF
TGTGCCAGCAGCTTAGAGGCGGAAACTGAAGCTTTCTTT
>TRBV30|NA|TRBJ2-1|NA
CAWSRGYNEQFF
TGTGCCTGGAGTCGCGGCTACAATGAGCAGTTCTTC
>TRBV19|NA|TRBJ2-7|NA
CASSSGQSYEQYF
TGTGCCAGTAGCTCAGGACAGTCCTACGAGCAGTACTTC